Below, 31 T cell receptor beta chains from the same sample are listed, as sequenced in a study of blood T cell repertoires in COVID-19. TCRdb's copy holds only in-frame clones and misses some; the assay was immunoSEQ multiplex PCR. This sample has some 70,000 clones, with around 89% found just once. Sample: peripheral blood. These receptors originate from a man aged 55 to 70 with acute or convalescent COVID-19.

The chain couples TRBV10-1 to TRBJ2-1; 9 bases match TRBD1. The CDR3 runs 12 residues. Germline V gene data show CDR1 as WNHNN and CDR2 as SYGVQD (reference sequence). The trim removed 8 bases at V and 6 bases at J, leaving 2 bases unmatched. The CDR3 loop reads CASGDRVNEQFF. In DNA, the CDR3 is TGCGCCAGCGGGGACAGGGTCAATGAGCAGTTCTTC.

This clone was observed a handful of times. The chain joins TRBV7-3 to TRBJ1-5; 11 bases are shared with TRBD1. The V and J ends lost 8 bases and 6 bases, in that order; junction bases with no gene match: 9. This CDR3 spans 15 amino acids. Germline V gene data show CDR1 as SGHTA and CDR2 as FQGTGA. CDR3 loop: CASDLDRGHGQPQHF. CDR3 nucleotides: TGTGCCAGCGACCTGGACAGGGGGCATGGTCAGCCCCAGCATTTT.

The CDR3 DNA is TGTGCCAGCAGTGATCCCGGGACTAGCTCATCCCGCAATGAGCAGTTCTTC. This codes for CASSDPGTSSSRNEQFF. J is TRBJ2-1 and V is TRBV2; 9 nucleotides match TRBD2. Germline V lookup: CDR1 SNHLY, CDR2 FYNNEI. The CDR3 length is 17 residues. V was clipped by 3 bases and J by 6 bases; unmatched bases: 12. The full variable domain, with the rest looked up from reference TRBV2 and TRBJ2-1, is EPEVTQTPSHQVTQMGQEVILRCVPISNHLYFYWYRQILGQKVEFLVSFYNNEISEKSEIFDDQFSVERPDGSNFTLKIRSTKLEDSAMYFCASSDPGTSSSRNEQFFGPGTRLTVL.

The gene calls are TRBV5-1 and TRBJ1-1, with TRBD1 matching 11 bases. The CDR3 consists of 14 residues. The V gene end was trimmed by 4 bases and the J gene end by 4 bases; junction bases not matched to a gene: 3. Germline V gene lookup returns CDR1 SGHRS and CDR2 YFSETQ. CDR3 protein: CASSVDRGRTEAFF. The CDR3 bases are TGCGCCAGCAGCGTGGACAGGGGGCGCACTGAAGCTTTCTTT. The whole variable domain, remainder taken from reference TRBV5-1 and TRBJ1-1, is KAGVTQTPRYLIKTRGQQVTLSCSPISGHRSVSWYQQTPGQGLQFLFEYFSETQRNKGNFPGRFSGRQFSNSRSEMNVSTLELGDSALYLCASSVDRGRTEAFFGQGTRLTVV.

The CDR3 is CASSVGWTHNEQFF. CDR3 sequence (DNA): TGTGCCAGCAGCGTAGGCTGGACTCACAATGAGCAGTTCTTC. The chain employs TRBV9 and TRBJ2-1, with D tentatively TRBD2 (5 bases). Germline CDR1 and CDR2: SGDLS and YYNGEE. The V end lost 0 bases, the J end lost 5 bases, and 9 bases lay between the germline ends. This CDR3 region has 14 residues. Combining the CDR3 with reference TRBV9 and TRBJ2-1 gives the whole variable domain DSGVTQTPKHLITATGQRVTLRCSPRSGDLSVYWYQQSLDQGLQFLIQYYNGEERAKGNILERFSAQQFPDLHSELNLSSLELGDSALYFCASSVGWTHNEQFFGPGTRLTVL.

The rearrangement joins TRBV2 to TRBJ1-5; no reliable D call. The CDR3 sequence is 15 residues long. Germline lookup yields CDR1 SNHLY and CDR2 FYNNEI. Trimming cost V 4 bases and J 7 bases, with 17 bases left between them. CDR3 coding DNA: TGTGCCAGCAGTGCCCAGCCAGAGCGTGGGCAGCCCCAGCATTTT. As protein: CASSAQPERGQPQHF.

V usage is TRBV24-1 and J usage is TRBJ2-3; 8 bases match TRBD2. The V gene's germline CDR1 is KGHDR and CDR2 SFDVKD. This CDR3 contains 16 residues. Trimming took 3 bases from V and 2 from J; bases not matched to a gene: 6. In DNA form, the CDR3 reads TGTGCCACCAGTGATACGGTAGCGGGGAACACAGATACGCAGTATTTT. This gives the protein CATSDTVAGNTDTQYF.

This chain uses TRBV3-1 (or the pseudogene TRBV3-2) with TRBJ2-5, with TRBD2 matching over 7 bases. Germline V gene lookup returns CDR1 LGHDT and CDR2 YNNKEL (reference sequence). The junction had 10 bases not matched to a gene; V was cut back by 4 bases and J by 5 bases. CDR3 length: 15 amino acids. CDR3 region: CASSPSGLPSETQYF. For the CDR3, the DNA is TGTGCCAGCAGCCCTTCGGGACTACCCTCGGAGACCCAGTACTTC.

V gene TRBV10-2 combines with J gene TRBJ1-6; D perhaps matches TRBD1 (5 bases). V was shortened by 2 bases and J by 5 bases, with 7 bases between the two germline ends. The CDR3 consists of 14 residues. Per the germline V gene, CDR1 is WSHSY and CDR2 is SAAADI. CDR3 residues: CASSEDRNNSPLHF. CDR3 bases: TGCGCCAGCAGTGAGGACAGAAATAATTCACCCCTCCACTTT.

This chain links TRBV5-3 with TRBJ1-5; 9 nucleotides agree with TRBD1. TRBV5-3 is sorted into the ORF group, with uncertain function. Trimming at V came to 4 bases and at J to 0 bases, leaving 8 bases not matched to a gene. The CDR3 has 17 amino acids. Here the CDR3 reads CARSGDRAYYSNQPQHF. As DNA, the CDR3 is TGTGCCAGAAGCGGGGACAGGGCCTATTATAGCAATCAGCCCCAGCATTTT.

This clone was seen only once. The V call is TRBV11-1, the J call TRBJ1-1; TRBD1 aligns across 7 bases. Losses at the gene ends were 5 bases for V and 1 base for J; bases not matched to a gene: 7. The germline gives CDR1 SGHAT, CDR2 FQDESV (reference sequence). This CDR3 has 15 amino acids. CDR3 sequence reads: CASSHGGGRNTEAFF. The CDR3 nucleotides read TGTGCCAGCAGCCATGGAGGGGGCCGGAACACTGAAGCTTTCTTT.

This sequence joins TRBV12-3 or TRBV12-4 and TRBJ2-3, with a weak D call TRBD2 (5 bases). V was trimmed by 6 bases and J by 1 base, leaving 8 bases between them. The CDR3 contains 13 residues. CDR3 sequence: CASRKGGTDTQYF. As DNA, the CDR3 is TGTGCCAGCAGGAAGGGAGGCACAGATACGCAGTATTTT.

V usage is TRBV6-5 and J usage is TRBJ1-1, with unresolved D. Germline V gives CDR1 MNHEY, CDR2 SVGAGI. CDR3 length: 14 residues. The V and J ends lost 6 bases and 2 bases respectively, with 13 bases between them. The CDR3 spells CASSPTPGNTEAFF. The CDR3 nucleotides read TGTGCCAGCAGCCCCACTCCAGGTAACACTGAAGCTTTCTTT.

This clone showed up just a few times. The V gene is TRBV21-1, the J gene TRBJ1-4; TRBD1 is the table's D call and was not checked against the DNA. TRBV21-1 is a listed pseudogene. This CDR3 has 15 amino acids. CDR3 amino acids: CASSSWTASCEKLFF. The DNA of the CDR3 is TGTGCCAGCAGCTCCTGGACAGCCTCGTGCGAAAAACTGTTTTTT.

V and J are TRBV7-9 and TRBJ2-3, with 8 bases matching TRBD1. CDR3 length equals 15 residues. V lost 0 bases, J lost 4 bases, and 3 bases stayed unmatched. The V gene's germline CDR1 is SEHNR and CDR2 FQNEAQ (reference sequence). CDR3 DNA sequence: TGTGCCAGCAGCTTAGCCCAGGGGGCCGCAGATACGCAGTATTTT. It encodes CASSLAQGAADTQYF.

The gene calls are TRBV7-9 and TRBJ2-3; D not resolved. Germline CDR1 reads SEHNR; CDR2 reads FQNEAQ (reference sequence). The CDR3 loop spans 14 amino acids. V lost 2 bases and J lost 0, with 6 bases in between. The CDR3 spells CASSLPVSTDTQYF. The CDR3 coding sequence is TGTGCCAGCAGCTTACCCGTAAGCACAGATACGCAGTATTTT.

This clone appeared once. The rearrangement links TRBV23-1 to TRBJ2-5; 7 positions agree with TRBD1. TRBV23-1 belongs to the ORF category, with a function that is uncertain. The ends lost 4 bases at V and 1 base at J; junction bases unmatched: 6. The CDR3 runs 15 residues. The CDR3 DNA sequence: TGCGCCAGCAGTCGCTTCCGGGACAGCCAAGAGACCCAGTACTTC. Protein sequence: CASSRFRDSQETQYF.

This rearrangement joins TRBV2 to TRBJ1-2, with TRBD1 as a possible D gene (6 bases). This CDR3 has 13 amino acids. V lost 1 base and J lost 4, with 7 bases in between. Germline lookup yields CDR1 SNHLY and CDR2 FYNNEI. In nucleotides, the CDR3 is TGTGCCAGCAGTGAAGGCAGGGGCTATGGCTACACCTTC. Protein sequence: CASSEGRGYGYTF. Together with reference TRBV2 and TRBJ1-2, the CDR3 gives the full variable domain: EPEVTQTPSHQVTQMGQEVILRCVPISNHLYFYWYRQILGQKVEFLVSFYNNEISEKSEIFDDQFSVERPDGSNFTLKIRSTKLEDSAMYFCASSEGRGYGYTFGSGTRLTVV.

This clone was seen only once. This rearrangement joins TRBV20-1 to TRBJ1-2, with D possibly matching TRBD1 (6 bases). The V gene lost 3 bases and the J gene lost 2 bases, with 13 bases spanning the gap. CDR1 and CDR2 from the germline V gene are DFQATT and SNEGSKA (reference sequence). This CDR3 is 14 amino acids long. The CDR3: CSASGGGGNYGYTF. CDR3 in DNA: TGCAGTGCTAGTGGTGGGGGCGGAAACTATGGCTACACCTTC.

Comments on this clone: Germline is not matched at one junction end, which may reflect a read error. The rearrangement joins TRBV9 to TRBJ2-3, with a weak D call TRBD1 (6 bases). CDR1 and CDR2 (germline): SGDLS, YYNGEE. This CDR3 has 17 amino acids. For the CDR3, the DNA is TGTGCCAGCAGCCCGACGAGTAATACACAGGGCACGGATACGCAGTATTTT. Amino acid sequence: CASSPTSNTQGTDTQYF.

This clone was seen more than once but under ten times. The gene calls are TRBV27 and TRBJ1-5; no definite D call. V dropped 3 bases and J dropped 6 bases, with 6 bases sitting between them. The CDR3 length is 12 residues. Germline V gene sequence: CDR1 MNHEY, CDR2 SMNVEV (reference sequence). CDR3: CASSLPGQPQHF. For the CDR3, the DNA is TGTGCCAGCAGTTTGCCGGGTCAGCCCCAGCATTTT.

This clone was detected only once. The chain recombines TRBV27 with TRBJ2-7; possibly TRBD2 for D (6 bases). Germline CDR1 and CDR2: MNHEY and SMNVEV (reference sequence). V was pared by 3 bases and J by 3 bases, with 12 bases between. This CDR3 has 14 residues. The CDR3 here is CASSLNRRDYEQYF. In nucleotides, the CDR3 is TGTGCCAGCAGTTTGAACAGGAGGGACTACGAGCAGTACTTC.

This chain joins TRBV10-3 and TRBJ1-4, with 8 bases lining up with TRBD1. Germline loops: CDR1 ENHRY, CDR2 SYGVKD. The CDR3 has 11 residues. V lost 3 bases and J lost 15; bases outside the gene matches: 3. DNA of the CDR3: TGTGCCATCAGTGACCAGGGGGCGTTGTTTTTT. Protein sequence: CAISDQGALFF.

The V and J genes are TRBV18 and TRBJ2-7, with TRBD2 matching over 10 bases. V was clipped by 0 bases and J by 0 bases; unmatched bases: 8. The germline gives CDR1 KGHSH, CDR2 LQKENI. The CDR3 runs to 18 residues. The CDR3 nucleotides read TGTGCCAGCTCACCACCCGGGATTGGACTAGCGGACTCCTACGAGCAGTACTTC. This codes for CASSPPGIGLADSYEQYF.

The CDR3 region is CASSQVVRTGEKLFF. The CDR3, as DNA: TGTGCCAGCAGCCAAGTCGTTCGGACAGGGGAGAAACTGTTTTTT. This rearrangement joins TRBV3-1 (or the pseudogene TRBV3-2) to TRBJ1-4; 9 bases are a match to TRBD1. Germline CDR1 and CDR2: LGHDT and YNNKEL (reference sequence). CDR3 size: 15 residues. Unmatched junction bases numbered 8, after V lost 1 base and J lost 11 bases.

The rearrangement uses TRBV21-1 and TRBJ2-1; the table's D call, TRBD2, has no DNA check behind it. TRBV21-1 is classified as a pseudogene. The CDR3 consists of 19 residues. Here the CDR3 reads CASSKGAGLAGGPVNEQFF. DNA of the CDR3: TGTGCCAGCAGCAAAGGGGCTGGACTAGCGGGAGGGCCGGTCAATGAGCAGTTCTTC.

The chain employs TRBV30 and TRBJ2-2; tentative D call: TRBD2 (6 bases). V was shortened by 0 bases and J by 8 bases, with 10 bases between the two germline ends. CDR3 length: 13 residues. Germline CDR1 GTSNPN, CDR2 SVGIG (reference sequence). As DNA, the CDR3 is TGTGCCTGGAGTGTATTGCGGGGAGGGGAGCTGTTTTTT. Protein product: CAWSVLRGGELFF. The full variable domain, rest sourced from reference TRBV30 and TRBJ2-2, is SQTIHQWPATLVQPVGSPLSLECTVEGTSNPNLYWYRQAAGRGLQLLFYSVGIGQISSEVPQNLSASRPQDRQFILSSKKLLLSDSGFYLCAWSVLRGGELFFGEGSRLTVL.

The rearrangement uses TRBV15 and TRBJ2-2; no clear D. CDR1 is LNHNV and CDR2 is YYDKDF in the germline V gene (reference sequence). The CDR3 length is 13 residues. The ends were cut back, 0 bases at V and 5 bases at J, with 4 bases in the middle. This CDR3 is CATSRERTGELFF. CDR3 bases: TGTGCCACCAGCAGAGAGCGGACCGGGGAGCTGTTTTTT.

The rearrangement links TRBV19 to TRBJ2-1; TRBD2 matches at 10 bases. Germline V gene data show CDR1 as LNHDA and CDR2 as SQIVND (reference sequence). The V gene end was trimmed by 7 bases and the J gene end by 4 bases; junction bases not matched to a gene: 10. The CDR3 is made up of 16 amino acids. In DNA, the CDR3 is TGTGCCAGTAAGAGGGCTAGCGGGGGCGAATACAATGAGCAGTTCTTC. It yields the protein CASKRASGGEYNEQFF. The whole variable domain, filled in from reference TRBV19 and TRBJ2-1, reads DGGITQSPKYLFRKEGQNVTLSCEQNLNHDAMYWYRQDPGQGLRLIYYSQIVNDFQKGDIAEGYSVSREKKESFPLTVTSAQKNPTAFYLCASKRASGGEYNEQFFGPGTRLTVL.

The gene calls are TRBV5-6 and TRBJ2-4; TRBD1 matches at 8 bases. The germline gives CDR1 SGHDT, CDR2 YYEEEE. V lost 8 bases to trimming and J lost 5 bases; unmatched junction nucleotides: 9. The CDR3 sequence is 14 residues long. The CDR3 loop is CASRPMTGENIQYF. The CDR3 DNA sequence: TGTGCCAGTAGGCCCATGACAGGGGAAAACATTCAGTACTTC.

This clone was detected once. The genes are TRBV12-3 or TRBV12-4 and TRBJ1-2, with 8 bases lining up with TRBD1. The CDR3 sequence is 12 residues long. V was clipped by 9 bases and J by 8 bases; unmatched bases: 8. This chain's CDR3 is CASGQGPRGYTF. In DNA form, the CDR3 reads TGTGCCAGTGGACAGGGACCCCGCGGCTACACCTTC.